These 23 T cell receptor beta chains were sequenced from one sample in a study of Ad26.COV2.S vaccination and SARS-CoV-2 variants. Assay used: immunoSEQ multiplex PCR; TCRdb lists only in-frame clones, some missing. Among some 420,000 clones listed, approximately 90% were seen once. This sample's treatment: around 19 received Ad26.COV2.S at low or high dose, single or two shots; 5 received placebo; per-sample allocation not given. Sampling was done on day 63 after the first vaccine or placebo injection. The sequences come from peripheral blood, collected in a trial of Ad26.COV2.S vaccine versus placebo. Receptor source: a person aged 18-60 years who received the Ad26.COV2.S COVID-19 vaccine or a placebo.

This rearrangement joins TRBV18 to TRBJ2-3; D is undetermined. The V gene lost 3 bases and the J gene lost 5 bases, with 24 bases spanning the gap. The CDR3 is 18 residues long. In germline, CDR1 is KGHSH, CDR2 LQKENI. The CDR3: CASSPTRSLGTFRDTQYF. The CDR3 region has the DNA TGTGCCAGCTCACCTACGCGGAGTCTGGGAACATTCCGAGATACGCAGTATTTT.

This chain uses TRBV2 with TRBJ2-3; the D gene is possibly TRBD1 (7 bases). V gave up 8 bases and J gave up 0 bases, with 18 bases separating them. The CDR3 totals 16 residues. Germline V gives CDR1 SNHLY, CDR2 FYNNEI. The CDR3: CASWGDAGQSTDTQYF. Written as DNA, the CDR3 is TGTGCCAGCTGGGGGGATGCGGGACAGAGCACAGATACGCAGTATTTT.

The CDR3 region has the DNA TGTGCCAGCAGCTTAGGTAGCGGGGGTCCAGATACGCAGTATTTT. Its protein product is CASSLGSGGPDTQYF. The chain couples TRBV11-2 to TRBJ2-3; 9 bases agree with TRBD2. The CDR3 has 15 residues. CDR1 and CDR2 from the germline V gene are SGHAT and FQNNGV. V lost 1 base and J lost 4; bases outside the gene matches: 3.

The genes are TRBV6-2 or TRBV6-3 and TRBJ2-1; D remains ambiguous. This CDR3 has 12 residues. V lost 2 bases and J 12 bases, leaving 11 bases between the germline ends. Looked up from germline, CDR1 is MNHEY and CDR2 is SVGEGT. Here the CDR3 DNA reads TGTGCCAGCAGTTACACCCACATTGGGCAGTTCTTC. Its protein is CASSYTHIGQFF.

The chain uses TRBV25-1 and TRBJ1-6; D is unclear. The CDR3 spans 14 residues. Trimming pared 1 base from V and 7 bases from J, leaving 8 bases between. CDR1 and CDR2 from the germline V gene are MGHDK and SYGVNS. The CDR3 sequence is CASSESGWNSPLHF. CDR3 sequence (DNA): TGTGCCAGCAGTGAATCTGGGTGGAATTCACCCCTCCACTTT.

The V gene is TRBV2, the J gene TRBJ1-6; D not resolved. Germline V gene lookup returns CDR1 SNHLY and CDR2 FYNNEI. There are 15 residues in the CDR3. Between the trimmed V and J ends, which lost 3 bases and 3 bases, there was a span of 9 bases. CDR3 amino acids: CASSDMGYYNSPLHF. The CDR3 nucleotides are TGTGCCAGCAGTGATATGGGATACTATAATTCACCCCTCCACTTT. Full variable domain (outside the CDR3, taken from reference TRBV2 and TRBJ1-6): EPEVTQTPSHQVTQMGQEVILRCVPISNHLYFYWYRQILGQKVEFLVSFYNNEISEKSEIFDDQFSVERPDGSNFTLKIRSTKLEDSAMYFCASSDMGYYNSPLHFGNGTRLTVT.

This clone came up once. The chain employs TRBV4-2 and TRBJ1-6; D is possibly TRBD1 (6 bases). The V end was cut by 3 bases, the J end by 9 bases, with 12 bases between. The CDR3 has 14 amino acids. Germline-derived CDR1 and CDR2 are LGHNA and YNFKEQ. CDR3 loop: CASSHGTRASPLHF. DNA for the CDR3: TGTGCCAGCAGCCACGGGACACGAGCTTCACCCCTCCACTTT.

V is TRBV4-2 and J is TRBJ2-7; 10 bases are a match to TRBD1. The CDR3 contains 16 residues. The V segment lost 2 bases and the J segment 7 bases; nucleotides outside the gene matches: 11. Germline values: CDR1 LGHNA, CDR2 YNFKEQ. CDR3: CASSQFATGGAEEQYF. CDR3 nucleotides: TGTGCCAGCAGCCAATTCGCGACAGGGGGCGCGGAGGAGCAGTACTTC.

This chain joins TRBV9 and TRBJ1-3; D remains unclear. Germline-derived CDR1 and CDR2 are SGDLS and YYNGEE. V was trimmed by 4 bases and J by 0 bases, leaving 11 bases between them. CDR3 size: 15 residues. The CDR3 here is CASSPRVSSGNTIYF. As DNA, the CDR3 is TGTGCCAGCAGCCCCCGGGTCTCCTCTGGAAACACCATATATTTT.

J is TRBJ2-1 and V is TRBV27; 11 nucleotides align to TRBD2. This CDR3 is built from 14 residues. Germline assignment: CDR1 MNHEY and CDR2 SMNVEV (reference sequence). V gave up 9 bases and J gave up 4 bases; unmatched junction bases: 5. The DNA for the CDR3 is TGTGCCAGTCGCGGGACTAGCGGTTACAATGAGCAGTTCTTC. It translates to CASRGTSGYNEQFF.

This clone has only one observation. The CDR3 reads CASSQDLAGDPDTQYF. Written as DNA, the CDR3 is TGCGCCAGCAGCCAAGATTTAGCGGGGGATCCAGATACGCAGTATTTT. The chain couples TRBV4-1 to TRBJ2-3; 9 nucleotides match TRBD2. From germline, CDR1 is MGHRA and CDR2 YSYEKL. V was pared by 0 bases and J by 4 bases, with 5 bases of the junction left unmatched. The CDR3 consists of 16 residues.

This clone was observed once. The chain couples TRBV4-3 to TRBJ1-2, with TRBD1 identical over 11 bases. The CDR3 has 20 amino acids. The ends lost 1 base at V and 1 base at J; junction bases unmatched: 14. In germline, CDR1 is LGHNA, CDR2 YSLEER. The CDR3 region is CASSQVGSGQGALNNYGYTF. CDR3 nucleotide sequence: TGCGCCAGCAGCCAAGTCGGGTCAGGACAGGGGGCGCTTAATAACTATGGCTACACCTTC.

CDR3 bases: TGTGCAAGTCGCCGCTACGGCAATCAGCCCCAGCATTTT. Protein sequence: CASRRYGNQPQHF. The chain joins TRBV12-2 to TRBJ1-5. TRBV12-2 is deemed a pseudogene. The CDR3 loop spans 13 amino acids.

The chain carries TRBV7-2 and TRBJ2-3; 11 bases align to TRBD2. CDR3 length: 17 residues. Germline values: CDR1 SGHTA, CDR2 FQGNSA. Trimming removed 1 base from V and 5 bases from J; junction bases left unmatched: 8. CDR3 bases: TGTGCCAGCAGCTTAGGCCTTAGCGGGGGGGCCATAGATACGCAGTATTTT. Protein: CASSLGLSGGAIDTQYF.

This clone was seen only a few times. The chain employs TRBV4-2 and TRBJ2-7; a weak D match, TRBD2 (7 bases). V was cut by 4 bases and J by 5 bases, with 15 bases left in between. Germline assignment: CDR1 LGHNA and CDR2 YNFKEQ. The CDR3 is made up of 14 amino acids. The CDR3: CASSPGGQTHEQYF. The CDR3 DNA is TGTGCCAGCAGCCCCGGGGGGCAGACGCACGAGCAGTACTTC.

The CDR3 here is CSAPTPGYGYTF. CDR3 nucleotide sequence: TGCAGCGCCCCGACACCTGGCTATGGCTACACCTTC. V gene TRBV29-1 combines with J gene TRBJ1-2, with D uncertain. Trimming left V 7 bases short and J 4 bases short, with 13 bases between. This CDR3 has 12 residues. Germline CDR1 and CDR2: SQVTM and ANQGSEA.

This chain connects TRBV28 to TRBJ2-1; 7 bases map to TRBD1. The CDR3 totals 15 residues. The ends lost 6 bases at V and 2 bases at J; junction bases unmatched: 7. Germline CDR1 and CDR2: MDHEN and SYDVKM. CDR3 region: CASSAYRGTYNEQFF. In nucleotides, the CDR3 is TGTGCCAGCAGCGCTTACAGGGGTACCTACAATGAGCAGTTCTTC.

The CDR3 reads CASSSPARTNYGYTF. The CDR3, as DNA: TGCGCCAGCAGCTCCCCGGCGAGGACTAACTATGGCTACACCTTC. V gene TRBV4-1 combines with J gene TRBJ1-2; D remains unclear. Germline V CDR1 and CDR2: MGHRA, YSYEKL. V gave up 5 bases and J gave up 0 bases, with 13 bases separating them. The CDR3 has 15 residues.

V gene TRBV11-2 combines with J gene TRBJ2-2; perhaps D is TRBD1 or TRBD2 (5 bases each). V was shortened by 0 bases and J by 5 bases, with 13 bases between the two germline ends. CDR3 size: 16 residues. The germline V gene has CDR1 SGHAT and CDR2 FQNNGV. In DNA, the CDR3 is TGTGCCAGCAGCTTAGATCCGGGACGGAGGACCGGGGAGCTGTTTTTT. This sequence encodes CASSLDPGRRTGELFF. The full variable domain, completed using reference TRBV11-2 and TRBJ2-2, is EAGVAQSPRYKIIEKRQSVAFWCNPISGHATLYWYQQILGQGPKLLIQFQNNGVVDDSQLPKDRFSAERLKGVDSTLKIQPAKLEDSAVYLCASSLDPGRRTGELFFGEGSRLTVL.

This clone was detected once. This chain links TRBV25-1 with TRBJ2-3; D is unresolved. This CDR3 spans 12 amino acids. In germline, CDR1 is MGHDK, CDR2 SYGVNS. Trimming took 1 base from V and 11 from J, leaving 10 bases between them. CDR3 region: CASSELGEQQYF. The CDR3 nucleotides read TGTGCCAGCAGTGAATTAGGAGAACAGCAGTATTTT.

The chain has TRBV7-9 and TRBJ2-3; a possible D gene is TRBD1 (6 bases). CDR3 length: 15 residues. From germline, CDR1 is SEHNR and CDR2 FQNEAQ (reference sequence). V lost 4 bases to trimming and J lost 0 bases, with 11 bases between them. CDR3 nucleotides: TGTGCCAGCAGCTCACGGACAGCTAGCACAGATACGCAGTATTTT. This encodes CASSSRTASTDTQYF.

CDR3 coding DNA: TGTGCCAGTATGAGAACTGCCCGTTCTTATACGCAGTATTTT. As protein: CASMRTARSYTQYF. The rearrangement links TRBV19 to TRBJ2-3; D is uncertain. The CDR3 contains 14 residues. Germline values: CDR1 LNHDA, CDR2 SQIVND (reference sequence). The V and J ends lost 7 bases and 7 bases respectively, with 18 bases between them.

V usage is TRBV7-3 and J usage is TRBJ2-5, with D tentatively TRBD1 or TRBD2 (7 bases each). The CDR3 extends over 17 amino acids. Germline values: CDR1 SGHTA, CDR2 FQGTGA. V dropped 5 bases and J dropped 1 base, with 20 bases sitting between them. The CDR3 DNA follows: TGTGCCAGCAGCCAAGGGGGCGTGAGCGGGGCCCAAGAGACCCAGTACTTC. Its translation is CASSQGGVSGAQETQYF.